This T cell receptor beta chain originates from a study of immune characterization of retroperitoneal liposarcoma. TCRdb independently ran MiXCR on the PCR reads; one entry per CDR3 protein. The sample includes around 1,100 distinct CDR3 sequences, about 18% of them seen just once. By share, this clonotype ranks as medium-sized. A much larger clonotype is one base distant, so this may be a read error. This CDR3 is 14 amino acids long. The germline V gene encodes CDR1 MNHNS and CDR2 SASEGT. The chain employs TRBV6-1 and TRBJ2-4, with 12 bases matching TRBD1. TRBJ2-7 explains the end of the DNA better; the J call may be wrong. This TCR came from a male donor with retroperitoneal liposarcoma. The sample comprised tumor tissue. The CDR3 sequence: CASLGTGGGYEQYF. The CDR3 DNA follows: TGTGCCTCGCTCGGGACAGGGGGCGGGTACGAGCAGTACTTC.